This T cell receptor beta chain originates from a study of OX40 agonist ivuxolimab in advanced cancers. Across the study: People who had prior anti-PD-1, anti-PD-L1 or anti-CTLA-4 therapy could take part, and about 37% had some. Study conclusions and caveats: Partial responders dosed at 0.1-3.0 mg/kg displayed clonal expansion ranking among the lowest. By week 6 at 0.1 to 3.0 mg/kg, blood CD4+ and CD8+ T cells had expanded clonally.

Trimming pared 5 bases from V and 8 bases from J, leaving 18 bases between. There are 15 residues in the CDR3. Germline V gene sequence: CDR1 MNHEY, CDR2 SMNVEV (reference sequence). Clones were read by immunoSEQ multiplex PCR, and TCRdb kept only the in-frame ones, dropping some. The data hold 71,000 or so clones, with roughly nine tenths observed a single time. On this clone: Its target is unknown.

This chain connects TRBV27 to TRBJ1-4, with D hard to call. This receptor was identified in an adult with an advanced solid tumor such as melanoma, head and neck, liver or kidney cancer. The sample consisted of CD4+ or CD8+ T cells sorted from blood, taken in a trial of the OX40 agonist ivuxolimab. The CDR3: CASSPGRNIREKLFF. The CDR3 region has the DNA TGTGCCAGCAGTCCAGGACGGAACATACGGGAAAAACTGTTTTTT.